This T cell receptor (beta chain) was recorded in a study of CD8+CD57+ T cells in acquired aplastic anemia. Study background: The sorted CD4+ and CD8+ cells yielded an average approximately 3.2 ug of DNA.

Profiling of TCR beta VDJ combinations and CDR3 sequences used genomic DNA as template. TCRdb redid the calling of the reads with MiXCR, one entry per CDR3 protein. The table lists approximately 300,000 distinct CDR3 sequences, 56% of them singletons. It was patients with CD8+CD57+ cell expansion by flow cytometry who were chosen for sequencing. Germline values: CDR1 LNHDA, CDR2 SQIVND (reference sequence). Between the trimmed V and J ends, which lost 10 bases and 4 bases, there was a span of 6 bases. This CDR3 region has 10 residues. This TCR was recovered from a human donor with aplastic anemia. V usage is TRBV19 and J usage is TRBJ2-3, with D tentatively TRBD1 (5 bases). The sequenced sample was sorted CD4+, CD8+, or CD8+CD57+ T cells (not recorded which) from PBMCs. CDR3 bases: TGTGCCACCAGGGCAGATACGCAGTATTTT. Translating it yields CATRADTQYF.